The 7 T cell receptor beta chains reported below all come from one sample, sequenced in a study of a mutant IDH1 vaccine in newly diagnosed glioma. Using immunoSEQ multiplex PCR, the repertoire was profiled, and TCRdb retains in-frame clones only, with some absent. The table has some 50,000 clones, approximately 92% seen once; the top ten hold about 2.3%. Time point defined: week 35, safety follow-up. Vaccination used 300 ug of mutant IDH1 20-mer peptide per dose, with topical imiquimod. What these receptors recognize is not known. This sample comprised PBMCs, obtained from a glioma patient whose treatment included an IDH1 peptide vaccine. The receptor set was obtained from a man aged 50 to 60 with glioma.

This clone was counted between two and nine times. The chain combines TRBV30 with TRBJ2-7; D is uncertain. This CDR3 region has 13 residues. Germline-derived CDR1 and CDR2 are GTSNPN and SVGIG (reference sequence). V was shortened by 0 bases and J by 3 bases, with 9 bases between the two germline ends. CDR3 protein: CAWSVDENYEQYF. The CDR3 bases are TGTGCCTGGAGTGTAGACGAAAACTACGAGCAGTACTTC.

V gene TRBV2 combines with J gene TRBJ1-5; no reliable D call. Trimming left V 3 bases short and J 2 bases short, with 11 bases between. This CDR3 contains 15 residues. The germline CDR1 and CDR2 sequences are SNHLY and FYNNEI. CDR3 sequence reads: CASSDRGQGNQPQHF. CDR3 in DNA: TGTGCCAGCAGTGATCGAGGGCAAGGCAATCAGCCCCAGCATTTT.

The J gene is TRBJ1-1, the V gene TRBV9; D possibly corresponds to TRBD1 (6 bases). Germline values: CDR1 SGDLS, CDR2 YYNGEE. CDR3 length equals 15 residues. V shed 3 bases and J shed 4 bases, with 16 bases lying between them. In nucleotides, the CDR3 is TGTGCCAGCAGCGGCCGGTTCTCAGGGGCCACTGAAGCTTTCTTT. This sequence encodes CASSGRFSGATEAFF. The full variable domain, completed using reference TRBV9 and TRBJ1-1, is DSGVTQTPKHLITATGQRVTLRCSPRSGDLSVYWYQQSLDQGLQFLIQYYNGEERAKGNILERFSAQQFPDLHSELNLSSLELGDSALYFCASSGRFSGATEAFFGQGTRLTVV.

The CDR3 DNA reads as TGTGCCAGCAGCTCTGCGGGGGCCGGGGATACGCAGTATTTT. The encoded protein is CASSSAGAGDTQYF. The chain has TRBV7-2 and TRBJ2-3, with D tentatively TRBD2 (7 bases). Germline values: CDR1 SGHTA, CDR2 FQGNSA. The CDR3 has 14 residues. V gave up 4 bases and J gave up 6 bases, with 14 bases separating them.

This chain uses TRBV2 with TRBJ1-5; 9 nucleotides agree with TRBD1. The germline V gene encodes CDR1 SNHLY and CDR2 FYNNEI. The CDR3 contains 15 residues. Trimming took 5 bases from V and 6 from J; bases not matched to a gene: 8. The CDR3 protein is CASSRWTGAGQPQHF. DNA of the CDR3: TGTGCCAGCAGTCGCTGGACAGGGGCGGGTCAGCCCCAGCATTTT. Based on the CDR3 plus reference TRBV2 and TRBJ1-5, the full variable domain is EPEVTQTPSHQVTQMGQEVILRCVPISNHLYFYWYRQILGQKVEFLVSFYNNEISEKSEIFDDQFSVERPDGSNFTLKIRSTKLEDSAMYFCASSRWTGAGQPQHFGDGTRLSIL.

CDR3 sequence reads: CASSRDRGVLSGNTIYF. The CDR3 region has the DNA TGTGCCAGCAGCCGCGACAGGGGGGTCCTCTCTGGAAACACCATATATTTT. This chain links TRBV4-2 with TRBJ1-3; 9 positions match TRBD1. From germline, CDR1 is LGHNA and CDR2 YNFKEQ. This CDR3 region has 17 residues. Losses at the gene ends were 4 bases for V and 0 bases for J; bases not matched to a gene: 7.

The rearrangement uses TRBV30 and TRBJ2-7, with TRBD1 matching over 7 bases. J was trimmed by 1 base and V by 2 bases; bases with no gene match: 5. The CDR3 is 14 residues long. The germline V gene encodes CDR1 GTSNPN and CDR2 SVGIG (reference sequence). CDR3 coding DNA: TGTGCCTGGAGTACAGGGGCGGGTTCCTACGAGCAGTACTTC. This codes for CAWSTGAGSYEQYF.